Presented here are 5 T cell receptor beta chains from one specimen sequenced in a study of a mutant IDH1 vaccine in newly diagnosed glioma listed by TCRdb under 2021. Library creation used the immunoSEQ multiplex PCR assay. TCRdb holds this immuneACCESS table with in-frame rearrangements only. Some clones are missing; in checked studies, unresolved V genes explain under half, and the rest has no known cause. Within this sample are approximately 21,000 clones, with 89% of them counted one time only. 5.7% of the sample goes to the ten largest clones. The time point label here, explained by the study, means: week 11, during vaccination. Every vaccine dose consisted of 300 ug of a 20-mer mutant IDH1 peptide in Montanide, administered subcutaneously together with topical imiquimod. These receptors have no known antigen. The sample here was PBMCs, taken from a glioma patient whose treatment included an IDH1 peptide vaccine. These receptor sequences come from a woman aged 40 to 55 with glioma.

The J gene is TRBJ1-3, the V gene TRBV4-3; 8 bases align to TRBD1. The CDR3 spans 17 residues. In germline, CDR1 is LGHNA, CDR2 YSLEER. After removal of 0 bases from V and 2 bases from J, the junction contained 6 bases not matched to a gene. The CDR3 region is CASSQDGTGGTGNTIYF. CDR3 nucleotide sequence: TGCGCCAGCAGCCAAGATGGGACAGGCGGAACTGGAAACACCATATATTTT.

This chain joins TRBV4-3 and TRBJ2-1; D is ambiguous. The V gene's germline CDR1 is LGHNA and CDR2 YSLEER. Trimming removed 0 bases at V and 4 bases at J, with 7 bases between. CDR3 length: 14 residues. DNA of the CDR3: TGCGCCAGCAGCCAAGATCCGCAGTACAATGAGCAGTTCTTC. Protein: CASSQDPQYNEQFF.

CDR3 bases: TGTGCCAGCAGCCCCCAGGGGACAGATACGCAGTATTTT. Encoded protein: CASSPQGTDTQYF. The rearrangement joins TRBV5-4 to TRBJ2-3, with D maybe TRBD1 (6 bases). Germline CDR1 reads SGHNT; CDR2 reads YYREEE (reference sequence). The V end was cut by 4 bases, the J end by 3 bases, with 9 bases between. This CDR3 has 13 amino acids.

V usage is TRBV19 and J usage is TRBJ2-7; 7 nucleotides agree with TRBD1. CDR1 LNHDA and CDR2 SQIVND come from the germline V gene (reference sequence). This CDR3 region has 14 residues. Trimming took 5 bases from V and 5 from J; bases not matched to a gene: 9. CDR3 in amino acids: CASSQYRGRDEQYF. The DNA of the CDR3 is TGTGCCAGTAGTCAGTACAGGGGTCGAGACGAGCAGTACTTC.

The chain recombines TRBV30 with TRBJ1-4, with a weak D call TRBD1 (6 bases). Germline V lookup: CDR1 GTSNPN, CDR2 SVGIG (reference sequence). This CDR3 has 14 residues. The V and J ends lost 3 bases and 7 bases respectively, with 15 bases between them. CDR3 nucleotides: TGTGCCTGGAGCGCCACAGGGAAAGGTGAAAAACTGTTTTTT. Its protein product is CAWSATGKGEKLFF. The full variable domain, with the rest looked up from reference TRBV30 and TRBJ1-4, is SQTIHQWPATLVQPVGSPLSLECTVEGTSNPNLYWYRQAAGRGLQLLFYSVGIGQISSEVPQNLSASRPQDRQFILSSKKLLLSDSGFYLCAWSATGKGEKLFFGSGTQLSVL.